The T cell receptor (beta chain) described here comes from a study of cytomegalovirus exposure and HLA in healthy donors. This clone was recorded only once. The PCR ran on 60 Vbeta and 13 Jbeta primers. Clones were sequenced by immunoSEQ multiplex PCR, and TCRdb holds only the in-frame ones, with some missing. The table records approximately 150,000 clones, approximately 84% of them present only once. The sequenced material came from PBMCs. This sequence was found in a man aged 18 to 35 in good health and CMV-seronegative.

The CDR3 bases are TGTGCCAGCAGTGAAGGGGGCATAGGAACAGATACGCAGTATTTT. As protein: CASSEGGIGTDTQYF. The chain couples TRBV2 to TRBJ2-3; D is perhaps TRBD1 (5 bases). The CDR3 length is 15 residues. V lost 1 base and J lost 3, with 11 bases in between. CDR1 is SNHLY, CDR2 FYNNEI, per germline.